One sample yielded the 32 T cell receptor beta chains listed below, sequenced in a study of neurological immune-mediated disorders. Via MiXCR, TCRdb re-called the 5' RACE reads, giving one row per CDR3 protein. The top ten hold around 20% of the sample, which has around 16,000 distinct CDR3 sequences, more than 3% seen once. The specimen sequenced was CD8+ T cells from blood. Source of these receptors: a middle-aged woman in good health.

This chain joins TRBV28 and TRBJ2-1, with a tentative D call TRBD1 (6 bases). The CDR3 has 13 residues. V lost 5 bases to trimming and J lost 6 bases, with 11 bases between them. Looked up from germline, CDR1 is MDHEN and CDR2 is SYDVKM. As DNA, the CDR3 is TGTGCCAGCAGTCCAGGGGCCAGCAATGAGCAGTTCTTC. Its protein is CASSPGASNEQFF. The full variable domain, rest sourced from reference TRBV28 and TRBJ2-1, is DVKVTQSSRYLVKRTGEKVFLECVQDMDHENMFWYRQDPGLGLRLIYFSYDVKMKEKGDIPEGYSVSREKKERFSLILESASTNQTSMYLCASSPGASNEQFFGPGTRLTVL.

This clonotype was observed many times. The chain combines TRBV5-1 with TRBJ2-3, with D maybe TRBD1 (6 bases). Germline V gives CDR1 SGHRS, CDR2 YFSETQ. The CDR3 runs to 15 residues. Trimming took off 1 base at V and 5 bases at J, with 14 bases between the two ends. CDR3 amino acids: CASSLFAGELDTQYF. The CDR3 nucleotides are TGCGCCAGCAGCTTGTTTGCAGGGGAGCTAGATACGCAGTATTTT.

In its sample, this clonotype was seen many times. The chain employs TRBV11-2 and TRBJ2-7; D not certain. V was pared by 0 bases and J by 7 bases, with 7 bases between. In germline, CDR1 is SGHAT, CDR2 FQNNGV. The CDR3 spans 12 residues. For the CDR3, the DNA is TGTGCCAGCAGCTTAGAGGCTACAGAGCAGTACTTC. Amino acid sequence: CASSLEATEQYF.

This clonotype was detected ten times or more. The CDR3 spells CASSSPRTGVDEQYF. CDR3 in DNA: TGTGCCAGCAGTTCCCCGAGGACAGGGGTGGACGAGCAGTACTTC. The chain links TRBV28 to TRBJ2-7, with 9 bases that match TRBD1. This CDR3 spans 15 amino acids. With V trimmed by 4 bases and J by 5 bases, 9 bases remained unmatched. Germline V CDR1 and CDR2: MDHEN, SYDVKM.

This clonotype was seen many times. The chain is built from TRBV11-2 and TRBJ2-5, with D perhaps TRBD1 (6 bases). V lost 5 bases, J lost 4 bases, and 14 bases lay in between. This CDR3 is 14 amino acids long. Germline lookup yields CDR1 SGHAT and CDR2 FQNNGV. CDR3 sequence: CASSTAGAGETQYF. In DNA, the CDR3 is TGTGCCAGCAGCACCGCAGGGGCAGGAGAGACCCAGTACTTC.

Many counts were recorded for this clonotype. The V call is TRBV20-1, the J call TRBJ2-3; no firm D call. V lost 6 bases to trimming and J lost 3 bases, with 19 bases between them. The CDR3 runs to 15 residues. CDR1 and CDR2 from the germline V gene are DFQATT and SNEGSKA (reference sequence). In nucleotides, the CDR3 is TGCAGTGCCCAGTCCCGTGGCAGCATTACAGATACGCAGTATTTT. Encoded protein: CSAQSRGSITDTQYF.

There are many counts of this clonotype. The rearrangement uses TRBV6-6 and TRBJ1-6; TRBD1 matches 10 bases. The germline V gene encodes CDR1 MNHNY and CDR2 SVGAGI (reference sequence). CDR3 size: 18 residues. V was clipped by 5 bases and J by 0 bases; unmatched bases: 7. The CDR3 coding sequence is TGTGCCAGCAGTCCGACAGGGGGCGAAAGCTCCTATAATTCACCCCTCCACTTT. Encoded protein: CASSPTGGESSYNSPLHF.

This clonotype came up many times. The V gene is TRBV5-1, the J gene TRBJ2-7; D gene uncertain. CDR3 length: 13 amino acids. Deletions cut 4 bases from V and 3 bases from J, with 11 bases between. Per germline, CDR1 SGHRS and CDR2 YFSETQ. The DNA of the CDR3 is TGCGCCAGCAGCATCGGTAGAAGCTACGAGCAGTACTTC. It codes for CASSIGRSYEQYF.

The sample holds many counts of this clonotype. The chain has TRBV5-6 and TRBJ2-3, with 9 bases that match TRBD2. CDR1 and CDR2 (germline): SGHDT, YYEEEE. With 4 bases clipped from V and 2 bases from J, the junction kept 11 bases outside the gene matches. This CDR3 has 17 residues. CDR3 DNA sequence: TGTGCCAGCAGCAAAAGCGACCTAGCGGGAAACACAGATACGCAGTATTTT. This translates into CASSKSDLAGNTDTQYF. The entire variable domain, with the rest obtained from reference TRBV5-6 and TRBJ2-3, is as follows: DAGVTQSPTHLIKTRGQQVTLRCSPKSGHDTVSWYQQALGQGPQFIFQYYEEEERQRGNFPDRFSGHQFPNYSSELNVNALLLGDSALYLCASSKSDLAGNTDTQYFGPGTRLTVL.

This clonotype was recorded at least ten times. V is TRBV7-9 and J is TRBJ1-5; no clear D. Trimming took off 1 base at V and 7 bases at J, with 14 bases between the two ends. Per the germline V gene, CDR1 is SEHNR and CDR2 is FQNEAQ (reference sequence). The CDR3 has 15 residues. This chain's CDR3 is CASSLGLGPGQPQHF. The CDR3 coding sequence is TGTGCCAGCAGCTTAGGTCTGGGCCCCGGGCAGCCCCAGCATTTT.

The rearrangement uses TRBV10-2 and TRBJ2-1; 7 bases match TRBD2. The CDR3 contains 14 residues. With V trimmed by 8 bases and J by 6 bases, 10 bases remained unmatched. Germline V gene lookup returns CDR1 WSHSY and CDR2 SAAADI. The CDR3 loop is CASLIGGSTNEQFF. The DNA for the CDR3 is TGCGCCAGCCTAATCGGGGGGAGTACCAATGAGCAGTTCTTC.

This clonotype was picked up many times. This sequence joins TRBV10-3 and TRBJ2-7; 8 bases match TRBD1. CDR1 is ENHRY, CDR2 SYGVKD, per germline. V shed 2 bases and J 6 bases; nucleotides not matched to a gene: 6. This CDR3 region has 14 residues. CDR3 sequence: CAISEPTGVPEQYF. The CDR3 bases are TGTGCCATCAGTGAGCCGACAGGGGTCCCCGAGCAGTACTTC.

This clonotype occurred many times. V usage is TRBV10-3 and J usage is TRBJ2-2, with no clear D. V shed 2 bases and J shed 0 bases, with 16 bases lying between them. CDR1 and CDR2 (germline): ENHRY, SYGVKD. The CDR3 covers 18 residues. DNA of the CDR3: TGTGCCATCAGTGAGACAGAGCCACAACCAGCGAACACCGGGGAGCTGTTTTTT. This translates into CAISETEPQPANTGELFF.

This clonotype was observed at least ten times. CDR3 sequence (DNA): TGTGCCAGCAGCTTAGAACTAGCGGGAGCTCTCGAGCAGTACTTC. This codes for CASSLELAGALEQYF. This chain uses TRBV11-2 with TRBJ2-7, with TRBD2 identical over 11 bases. CDR1 and CDR2 (germline): SGHAT, FQNNGV. This CDR3 has 15 residues. V was pared by 0 bases and J by 6 bases, with 4 bases of the junction left unmatched.

This clonotype is categorized as medium-sized. V and J are TRBV20-1 and TRBJ2-7; TRBD2 matches at 7 bases. Per the germline V gene, CDR1 is DFQATT and CDR2 is SNEGSKA (reference sequence). There are 15 residues in the CDR3. Trimming removed 0 bases from V and 2 bases from J; junction bases left unmatched: 7. The CDR3 DNA is TGCAGTGCTAGAGATCCCGGGAGGCCCGCCTACGAGCAGTACTTC. It is translated as CSARDPGRPAYEQYF.

This clonotype was recorded at least ten times. The chain has TRBV18 and TRBJ2-2; TRBD2 aligns across 7 bases. Per the germline V gene, CDR1 is KGHSH and CDR2 is LQKENI. With 2 bases clipped from V and 4 bases from J, the junction kept 7 bases outside the gene matches. This CDR3 comprises 16 residues. Here the CDR3 DNA reads TGTGCCAGCTCACCAACCCCCGGGGGGACCACCGGGGAGCTGTTTTTT. This gives the protein CASSPTPGGTTGELFF. Full variable domain (missing parts from reference TRBV18 and TRBJ2-2): NAGVMQNPRHLVRRRGQEARLRCSPMKGHSHVYWYRQLPEEGLKFMVYLQKENIIDESGMPKERFSAEFPKEGPSILRIQQVVRGDSAAYFCASSPTPGGTTGELFFGEGSRLTVL.

This clonotype was found many times. The chain carries TRBV21-1 and TRBJ1-3; TRBD1 reflects the table's D call only, with no check against the DNA. TRBV21-1 is noted as a pseudogene. CDR3 length: 21 residues. Written as DNA, the CDR3 is TGTGCCAGCAGCAAATTGTGTAAGATTTGGGACAATTCGAGCTCTGGAAACACCATATATTTT. Residues: CASSKLCKIWDNSSSGNTIYF.

Many counts were recorded for this clonotype. The chain has TRBV10-3 and TRBJ1-2, with D possibly TRBD1 on 5 matching bases. The germline V gene has CDR1 ENHRY and CDR2 SYGVKD. Trimming left V 2 bases short and J 3 bases short, with 13 bases between. The CDR3 length is 15 residues. CDR3 in DNA: TGTGCCATCAGTGAGACGAGAAGGGGCGACTATGGCTACACCTTC. Amino acids: CAISETRRGDYGYTF.

This clonotype was recorded at least ten times. The chain joins TRBV3-1 to TRBJ2-2; 8 bases align to TRBD2. Germline CDR1 and CDR2: LGHDT and YNNKEL (reference sequence). The CDR3 runs 19 residues. The junction had 18 bases not matched to a gene; V was cut back by 4 bases and J by 5 bases. The chain's CDR3 is CASSLPEMGLAGNTGELFF. The CDR3 region has the DNA TGTGCCAGCAGCCTACCCGAAATGGGATTAGCGGGAAATACCGGGGAGCTGTTTTTT.

The chain is built from TRBV6-6 and TRBJ2-2; D may be TRBD1 or TRBD2 (6 bases each). The CDR3 spans 19 residues. Trimming took 0 bases from V and 7 from J, leaving 24 bases between them. Looked up from germline, CDR1 is MNHNY and CDR2 is SVGAGI (reference sequence). CDR3 in DNA: TGTGCCAGCAGTTACTCCGACTCGGGGGCTACCGAGTGGGGCGGGGAGCTGTTTTTT. Protein product: CASSYSDSGATEWGGELFF.

This clonotype showed up many times. The V call is TRBV7-9, the J call TRBJ2-3; TRBD2 matches at 9 bases. Trimming cost V 4 bases and J 6 bases; bases outside gene matches: 11. This CDR3 is built from 16 residues. The germline V gene encodes CDR1 SEHNR and CDR2 FQNEAQ (reference sequence). CDR3 bases: TGTGCCAGCAGCTCGCGATTAGCGGGAGTGAGCGATACGCAGTATTTT. This sequence encodes CASSSRLAGVSDTQYF.

In its sample, this clonotype was seen many times. This sequence joins TRBV28 and TRBJ2-2; TRBD1 aligns across 8 bases. J lost 5 bases, V lost 5 bases, and 10 bases had no gene match. The germline V gene has CDR1 MDHEN and CDR2 SYDVKM. The CDR3 extends over 16 amino acids. This CDR3 is CASSLRGRLVTGELFF. DNA of the CDR3: TGTGCCAGCAGTCTCAGGGGGCGGTTAGTGACCGGGGAGCTGTTTTTT.

The sample holds many counts of this clonotype. J is TRBJ2-2 and V is TRBV7-9; D unresolved. This CDR3 contains 15 residues. Germline V gives CDR1 SEHNR, CDR2 FQNEAQ (reference sequence). Trimming cost V 4 bases and J 2 bases, with 11 bases left between them. The CDR3 coding sequence is TGTGCCAGCAGCTCGAACCTCTTCAACACCGGGGAGCTGTTTTTT. This codes for CASSSNLFNTGELFF.

This clonotype has more than one count but fewer than ten. This sequence joins TRBV28 and TRBJ2-7; D remains unclear. V dropped 5 bases and J dropped 4 bases, with 9 bases sitting between them. This CDR3 contains 12 residues. The V gene's germline CDR1 is MDHEN and CDR2 SYDVKM. CDR3 protein: CASSLIRYEQYF. CDR3 nucleotides: TGTGCCAGCAGTCTAATTCGGTACGAGCAGTACTTC.

This clonotype showed up many times. The genes are TRBV5-1 and TRBJ2-5; no definite D call. Trimming took 4 bases from V and 3 from J, leaving 19 bases between them. CDR3 length: 16 amino acids. Per the germline V gene, CDR1 is SGHRS and CDR2 is YFSETQ. Here the CDR3 DNA reads TGCGCCAGCAGCACCATATCCCGGCCTGGGGAAGAGACCCAGTACTTC. It translates to CASSTISRPGEETQYF.

This clonotype was counted many times. V and J are TRBV15 and TRBJ2-6; D is uncertain. Germline V gives CDR1 LNHNV, CDR2 YYDKDF (reference sequence). Trimming took off 1 base at V and 4 bases at J, with 11 bases between the two ends. This CDR3 region has 16 residues. CDR3 sequence: CATSRVDRGGANVLTF. The CDR3, as DNA: TGTGCCACCAGCAGAGTAGACCGTGGAGGGGCCAACGTCCTGACTTTC.

This clonotype was seen repeatedly, ten times or more. V and J are TRBV5-1 and TRBJ1-4, with D perhaps TRBD1 (6 bases). This CDR3 is 16 amino acids long. The V gene lost 0 bases and the J gene lost 4 bases, with 13 bases spanning the gap. Germline V CDR1 and CDR2: SGHRS, YFSETQ. The CDR3 bases are TGCGCCAGCAGCTTGGAAGTAGCAGGGGATAATGAAAAACTGTTTTTT. This codes for CASSLEVAGDNEKLFF.

This clonotype was recorded many times. This sequence joins TRBV20-1 and TRBJ2-7; D not certain. The length of the CDR3 is 15 residues. In germline, CDR1 is DFQATT, CDR2 SNEGSKA (reference sequence). Trimming removed 4 bases at V and 0 bases at J, with 16 bases between. CDR3 sequence (DNA): TGCAGTGCTACAACAAGGACGGAGAGCTCCTACGAGCAGTACTTC. Translation gives CSATTRTESSYEQYF.

This clonotype was detected ten times or more. The chain uses TRBV28 and TRBJ2-7, with TRBD1 matching 8 bases. Per germline, CDR1 MDHEN and CDR2 SYDVKM. This CDR3 is built from 13 residues. V gave up 2 bases and J gave up 3 bases; unmatched junction bases: 0. The CDR3 sequence is CASSLGQGYEQYF. DNA for the CDR3: TGTGCCAGCAGTTTAGGACAGGGCTACGAGCAGTACTTC.

This clonotype was counted many times. V is TRBV11-2 and J is TRBJ1-2, with D maybe TRBD1 (5 bases). Germline lookup yields CDR1 SGHAT and CDR2 FQNNGV. The CDR3 is 16 amino acids. V was cut by 0 bases and J by 5 bases, with 16 bases left in between. The chain's CDR3 is CASSLDSTASLYGYTF. In DNA, the CDR3 is TGTGCCAGCAGCTTAGATTCGACAGCTTCGCTTTATGGCTACACCTTC.

This clonotype was seen repeatedly, ten times or more. The chain couples TRBV27 to TRBJ1-2; D might be TRBD1 (6 bases). This CDR3 contains 11 residues. Trimming removed 9 bases from V and 8 bases from J, with 13 bases in between. Germline lookup yields CDR1 MNHEY and CDR2 SMNVEV (reference sequence). The CDR3 loop is CASRGARGYTF. CDR3 DNA sequence: TGTGCCAGTCGGGGGGCGCGAGGCTACACCTTC.

This clonotype was seen at least ten times. CDR3 sequence (DNA): TGTGCCAGCAGCTTCGGGGGACAGAAACAAGAGACCCAGTACTTC. This codes for CASSFGGQKQETQYF. The chain combines TRBV7-2 with TRBJ2-5; maybe TRBD1 (7 bases). CDR3 size: 15 residues. V lost 3 bases to trimming and J lost 2 bases, with 13 bases between them. CDR1 and CDR2 (germline): SGHTA, FQGNSA.